The T cell receptor (beta chain) described here comes from a study of blood T cell repertoires in COVID-19. Study in general: Samples of COVID-19 (acute and convalescent) were obtained from the United States, Italy and Spain.

In the authors' workflow: Quantification of nucleated cells was approximated via reference gene primer amplification. The repertoire was sequenced with immunoSEQ multiplex PCR; TCRdb's copy has only in-frame clones and lacks some. V and J calls plus clone size are reproduced from that table; the DNA served to infer D and trimming. Among over 200,000 clones listed, about 80% were seen once. V was cut by 5 bases and J by 8 bases, with 12 bases left in between. The CDR3 has 12 amino acids. The germline V gene has CDR1 MDHEN and CDR2 SYDVKM. The specimen sequenced was PBMCs or T cells enriched from blood (not recorded which). The chain is built from TRBV28 and TRBJ1-2; a possible D gene is TRBD1 (5 bases). The receptor comes from a man in his forties or fifties who had recovered from COVID-19. The CDR3, as DNA: TGTGCCAGCAGTGGTTTGGGGCTGGGCTACACCTTC. Amino acid sequence: CASSGLGLGYTF.